The 27 T cell receptor beta chains below were found in one sample sequenced in a study of OX40 agonist ivuxolimab in advanced cancers. Assay used: immunoSEQ multiplex PCR; TCRdb lists only in-frame clones, some missing. This sample has 75,000 to 100,000 clones, with 92% found just once. The sample consisted of CD4+ or CD8+ T cells sorted from blood, taken in a trial of the OX40 agonist ivuxolimab. The receptors were gathered from an adult with an advanced solid tumor such as melanoma, head and neck, liver or kidney cancer.

V is TRBV4-3 and J is TRBJ2-1; D gene uncertain. Germline CDR1 and CDR2: LGHNA and YSLEER. This CDR3 region has 14 residues. V lost 0 bases and J 3 bases, leaving 6 bases between the germline ends. In DNA, the CDR3 is TGCGCCAGCAGCCAAGAAAACTTCTACAATGAGCAGTTCTTC. Translated: CASSQENFYNEQFF.

The chain links TRBV30 to TRBJ2-1; D may be TRBD2 (6 bases). The length of the CDR3 is 14 residues. V was trimmed by 2 bases and J by 4 bases, leaving 12 bases between them. From germline, CDR1 is GTSNPN and CDR2 SVGIG (reference sequence). This chain's CDR3 is CAWSIQRAYNEQFF. In nucleotides, the CDR3 is TGTGCCTGGAGTATCCAGCGGGCGTACAATGAGCAGTTCTTC.

The chain uses TRBV4-3 and TRBJ2-7; TRBD2 matches 7 bases. Germline values: CDR1 LGHNA, CDR2 YSLEER. The CDR3 runs 14 residues. Germline trimming cut 2 bases from V and 5 bases from J; bases unmatched to any gene: 6. The DNA of the CDR3 is TGCGCCAGCAGCCAATTGCGGGAGTGGGACGAGCAGTACTTC. Its translation: CASSQLREWDEQYF.

The chain recombines TRBV5-8 with TRBJ1-5, with 8 positions matching TRBD1. J was trimmed by 4 bases and V by 3 bases; bases with no gene match: 9. Germline CDR1 and CDR2: SGHTS and YDEGEE. The CDR3 contains 16 residues. The CDR3, as DNA: TGTGCCAGCAGCTATCGACAGGGGCTCAAAAATCAGCCCCAGCATTTT. It specifies CASSYRQGLKNQPQHF.

This clone was seen a single time. The V gene is TRBV11-3, the J gene TRBJ2-7, with D possibly being TRBD2 (5 bases). V lost 1 base to trimming and J lost 2 bases, with 9 bases between them. CDR1 SGHNT and CDR2 YENEEA come from the germline V gene. The CDR3 is 14 residues long. CDR3 DNA sequence: TGTGCCAGCAGCTTAGGAGGGATAACCTACGAGCAGTACTTC. This encodes CASSLGGITYEQYF.

CDR3 in amino acids: CASSVGVRHTDTQYF. The CDR3 coding sequence is TGTGCCAGCAGCGTAGGCGTAAGGCACACAGATACGCAGTATTTT. This rearrangement joins TRBV9 to TRBJ2-3; no reliable D call. The germline V and J ends were trimmed by 0 bases and 2 bases, with 10 bases remaining between them. This CDR3 is 15 amino acids long. CDR1 SGDLS and CDR2 YYNGEE come from the germline V gene.

This clone occurred once. This chain joins TRBV5-1 and TRBJ1-2; TRBD1 aligns across 12 bases. Germline CDR1 is SGHRS and CDR2 is YFSETQ. This CDR3 spans 17 amino acids. The V gene end was trimmed by 2 bases and the J gene end by 3 bases; junction bases not matched to a gene: 8. The CDR3 protein is CASSLLPGQGADYGYTF. CDR3 bases: TGCGCCAGCAGCTTATTACCGGGACAGGGGGCCGACTATGGCTACACCTTC.

The rearrangement uses TRBV19 and TRBJ1-1; 8 bases line up with TRBD1. In germline, CDR1 is LNHDA, CDR2 SQIVND (reference sequence). Trimming at V came to 4 bases and at J to 3 bases, leaving 4 bases not matched to a gene. The CDR3 has 14 residues. CDR3 bases: TGTGCCAGTAGTAGTCAGGGGGCGGACACTGAAGCTTTCTTT. It specifies CASSSQGADTEAFF.

The gene calls are TRBV6-5 and TRBJ1-5; the D gene is possibly TRBD1 (5 bases). This CDR3 has 15 residues. Between the trimmed V and J ends, which lost 0 bases and 4 bases, there was a span of 10 bases. The V gene's germline CDR1 is MNHEY and CDR2 SVGAGI. CDR3 region: CASSYSGLLNQPQHF. The DNA of the CDR3 is TGTGCCAGCAGTTACTCGGGACTGTTGAATCAGCCCCAGCATTTT.

The chain joins TRBV7-8 to TRBJ2-1; 8 bases fit TRBD2. Losses at the gene ends were 1 base for V and 9 bases for J; bases not matched to a gene: 14. The CDR3 loop spans 17 amino acids. In germline, CDR1 is SGHVS, CDR2 FQNEAQ. The CDR3 region is CASSLVHARGESPEQFF. In DNA form, the CDR3 reads TGTGCCAGCAGCTTAGTGCACGCGCGGGGGGAATCCCCTGAGCAGTTCTTC.

The V gene is TRBV27, the J gene TRBJ2-3; the D is unclear. Germline V gene lookup returns CDR1 MNHEY and CDR2 SMNVEV (reference sequence). The CDR3 covers 13 residues. V lost 3 bases, J lost 4 bases, and 8 bases lay in between. The CDR3, as DNA: TGTGCCAGCAGTTTTGTTCGGTCAGATACGCAGTATTTT. Its translation is CASSFVRSDTQYF.

The chain is built from TRBV18 and TRBJ2-2, with TRBD2 matching over 8 bases. Germline V lookup: CDR1 KGHSH, CDR2 LQKENI. CDR3 length: 19 amino acids. The V gene end was trimmed by 3 bases and the J gene end by 0 bases; junction bases not matched to a gene: 12. CDR3: CASSPPTEAGEANTGELFF. In nucleotides, the CDR3 is TGTGCCAGCTCACCCCCGACGGAAGCGGGAGAAGCGAACACCGGGGAGCTGTTTTTT.

This clone was seen a handful of times. The J gene is TRBJ1-5, the V gene TRBV15, with 7 nucleotides matching TRBD1. Germline trimming cut 4 bases from V and 4 bases from J; bases unmatched to any gene: 1. The CDR3 has 13 amino acids. Germline CDR1 and CDR2: LNHNV and YYDKDF (reference sequence). The CDR3 loop is CATSKGANQPQHF. For the CDR3, the DNA is TGTGCCACCAGCAAGGGGGCAAATCAGCCCCAGCATTTT.

The J gene is TRBJ2-2, the V gene TRBV7-2; no clear D. V lost 5 bases, J lost 0 bases, and 10 bases lay in between. CDR3 length equals 15 residues. The V gene's germline CDR1 is SGHTA and CDR2 FQGNSA. The CDR3 sequence: CASSNSAPNTGELFF. In nucleotides, the CDR3 is TGTGCCAGCAGCAACTCGGCGCCGAACACCGGGGAGCTGTTTTTT.

The chain links TRBV10-2 to TRBJ1-2; D unclear. This CDR3 has 13 amino acids. The germline V gene encodes CDR1 WSHSY and CDR2 SAAADI. Trimming pared 7 bases from V and 2 bases from J, leaving 11 bases between. The CDR3, as DNA: TGCGCCAGCACACCTGTGGAAAACTATGGCTACACCTTC. Translating it yields CASTPVENYGYTF.

The chain carries TRBV6-1 and TRBJ2-7; D unclear. Germline CDR1 reads MNHNS; CDR2 reads SASEGT. The CDR3 has 10 residues. V gave up 5 bases and J gave up 4 bases, with 3 bases separating them. DNA for the CDR3: TGTGCCAGCAGTCGGTACGAGCAGTACTTC. Translating gives CASSRYEQYF.

V and J are TRBV27 and TRBJ2-3; maybe TRBD2 (6 bases). CDR1 is MNHEY and CDR2 is SMNVEV in the germline V gene (reference sequence). V gave up 3 bases and J gave up 0 bases, with 16 bases separating them. The CDR3 is made up of 17 amino acids. The CDR3 sequence: CASSLRGVGASTDTQYF. Here the CDR3 DNA reads TGTGCCAGCAGTTTGCGGGGCGTCGGCGCTAGCACAGATACGCAGTATTTT.

The chain recombines TRBV5-3 with TRBJ2-7; D may be TRBD1 or TRBD2 (6 bases each). TRBV5-3 is noted as an ORF with a role that remains uncertain. This CDR3 is 15 amino acids long. With 1 base removed from V and 3 bases from J, the gap between germline ends came to 14 bases. CDR3 in amino acids: CARSLNGGLLYEQYF. The CDR3 bases are TGTGCCAGAAGCTTGAATGGGGGGCTTCTCTACGAGCAGTACTTC.

The chain has TRBV4-1 and TRBJ2-1; 8 positions match TRBD1. The V and J ends lost 0 bases and 9 bases, in that order; junction bases with no gene match: 10. Germline values: CDR1 MGHRA, CDR2 YSYEKL. The CDR3 contains 16 residues. The CDR3 region is CASSQDDMDRVGEQFF. The CDR3 DNA follows: TGCGCCAGCAGCCAAGATGACATGGACAGGGTCGGTGAGCAGTTCTTC.

CDR3 nucleotides: TGTGCCAGTAGAATCGCAGGGGGCTTCGAGCAGTACTTC. The encoded protein is CASRIAGGFEQYF. The chain couples TRBV19 to TRBJ2-7, with 8 bases fitting TRBD1. This CDR3 has 13 residues. Germline V gives CDR1 LNHDA, CDR2 SQIVND (reference sequence). The J segment lost 6 bases and the V segment lost 6 bases, leaving 7 bases of the junction unmatched.

The count of this clone is one. J is TRBJ1-1 and V is TRBV29-1; D not resolved. This CDR3 is 16 amino acids long. Germline CDR1 SQVTM, CDR2 ANQGSEA. The V and J ends lost 1 base and 0 bases respectively, with 15 bases between them. The CDR3 sequence: CSVEAGQAVMNTEAFF. For the CDR3, the DNA is TGCAGCGTTGAAGCCGGGCAGGCCGTTATGAACACTGAAGCTTTCTTT. Filled out from reference TRBV29-1 and TRBJ1-1, the complete variable domain reads SAVISQKPSRDICQRGTSLTIQCQVDSQVTMMFWYRQQPGQSLTLIATANQGSEATYESGFVIDKFPISRPNLTFSTLTVSNMSPEDSSIYLCSVEAGQAVMNTEAFFGQGTRLTVV.

This rearrangement joins TRBV9 to TRBJ2-2; TRBD2 matches 10 bases. V was pared by 6 bases and J by 4 bases, with 6 bases of the junction left unmatched. Germline V lookup: CDR1 SGDLS, CDR2 YYNGEE. CDR3 length: 15 residues. The CDR3 loop reads CASTGLAASTGELFF. CDR3 sequence (DNA): TGTGCCAGCACTGGACTAGCGGCCTCCACCGGGGAGCTGTTTTTT. Combining the CDR3 with reference TRBV9 and TRBJ2-2 gives the whole variable domain DSGVTQTPKHLITATGQRVTLRCSPRSGDLSVYWYQQSLDQGLQFLIQYYNGEERAKGNILERFSAQQFPDLHSELNLSSLELGDSALYFCASTGLAASTGELFFGEGSRLTVL.

In DNA, the CDR3 is TGTGCCAGCAGCCTCGGACTAGCAAATTACAATGAGCAGTTCTTC. Translation: CASSLGLANYNEQFF. The chain is built from TRBV27 and TRBJ2-1; 8 bases line up with TRBD2. The CDR3 runs 15 residues. Germline CDR1 reads MNHEY; CDR2 reads SMNVEV (reference sequence). V lost 6 bases, J lost 4 bases, and 8 bases stayed unmatched.

V usage is TRBV10-3 and J usage is TRBJ1-5, with D possibly matching TRBD1 (5 bases). The CDR3 length is 14 residues. Trimming shortened V by 4 bases and J by 1 base, and 8 bases separated the two germline ends. Germline CDR1 ENHRY, CDR2 SYGVKD. CDR3 residues: CAISAGPSNQPQHF. Written as DNA, the CDR3 is TGTGCCATCAGTGCGGGGCCAAGCAATCAGCCCCAGCATTTT.

This clone was seen only once. The chain couples TRBV10-1 to TRBJ2-7; D may be TRBD1 (5 bases). V dropped 6 bases and J dropped 3 bases, with 15 bases sitting between them. Germline V gene data show CDR1 as WNHNN and CDR2 as SYGVQD (reference sequence). The CDR3 covers 14 residues. Here the CDR3 reads CASSEVGQHYEQYF. The CDR3, as DNA: TGCGCCAGCAGCGAGGTAGGACAACACTACGAGCAGTACTTC.

This CDR3 is CASSSRTRGHNEQFF. Here the CDR3 DNA reads TGTGCCAGCAGTTCAAGGACTAGGGGCCACAATGAGCAGTTCTTC. The chain combines TRBV28 with TRBJ2-1; 7 bases are shared with TRBD2. The CDR3 consists of 15 residues. Per germline, CDR1 MDHEN and CDR2 SYDVKM. Germline trimming cut 4 bases from V and 5 bases from J; bases unmatched to any gene: 8.

This chain's CDR3 is CASGWWAGADTGELFF. The CDR3 DNA reads as TGTGCTAGTGGTTGGTGGGCGGGAGCAGACACCGGGGAGCTGTTTTTT. V usage is TRBV12-5 and J usage is TRBJ2-2; TRBD2 aligns across 7 bases. Per the germline V gene, CDR1 is LGHNT and CDR2 is FRNRAP. J lost 3 bases, V lost 4 bases, and 8 bases had no gene match. The CDR3 covers 16 residues.